The sample holds a few counts of the clone carrying this T cell receptor (beta chain). The target antigen is unknown. The data were taken from a study of T cell repertoires in cytomegalovirus infection. Whole-study context: Epitope selection comprised recently identified HLA-C-restricted CMV epitopes and well-studied HLA-B-restricted CMV epitopes. It was the public TCR beta signatures that indicated both CMV infection and matching HLA type. Study outcomes and limitations: The study found HLA-C-restricted CMV-specific TCR beta clonotypes dominating the ex vivo response. Summed frequency of shared TCR beta families picked out CMV carriers who also had the relevant HLA.

Via MiXCR, TCRdb re-called the reads, giving one row per CDR3 protein. The top ten clones hold around 13% of a sample with roughly 800,000 distinct CDR3 sequences, about 29% of them seen once. Germline lookup yields CDR1 SGHTA and CDR2 FQGTGA. V was cut by 5 bases and J by 1 base, with 14 bases left in between. The CDR3 covers 15 residues. The chain couples TRBV7-3 to TRBJ1-1, with a tentative D call TRBD1 (6 bases). The source is a human donor in good health (CMV status not recorded). Some clones in this sample may be carry-over from other donors' samples. Sequencing was performed on cultured CD8+ T cells from PBMCs, taken from culture after CMV antigen stimulation. The CDR3 loop is CASSPRGGENTEAFF. As DNA, the CDR3 is TGTGCCAGCAGCCCTAGGGGGGGGGAGAACACTGAAGCTTTCTTT.